The next 19 T cell receptor beta chains were all read from a single sample in a study of cytomegalovirus exposure and HLA in healthy donors. A multiplex PCR was run with 60 Vbeta primers and 13 Jbeta primers. TCRdb's copy holds only in-frame clones and misses some; the assay was immunoSEQ multiplex PCR. The data hold over 100,000 clones, with 70% to 80% observed a single time. The sequenced sample was PBMCs. The receptors stem from a woman aged 18-30 years in good health and CMV-seropositive.

This chain links TRBV11-3 with TRBJ2-1; 8 bases are a match to TRBD1. With 5 bases clipped from V and 4 bases from J, the junction kept 7 bases outside the gene matches. Germline V gene data show CDR1 as SGHNT and CDR2 as YENEEA. The CDR3 runs 15 residues. CDR3 DNA sequence: TGTGCCAGCAGCCTCGGGACAGGCCCTTACAATGAGCAGTTCTTC. This encodes CASSLGTGPYNEQFF.

The genes are TRBV6-5 and TRBJ1-1, with a tentative D call TRBD1 (5 bases). V shed 5 bases and J shed 5 bases, with 12 bases lying between them. CDR3 size: 13 residues. Germline V CDR1 and CDR2: MNHEY, SVGAGI. The DNA for the CDR3 is TGTGCCAGCAGTGTTACCGGGGGGACTGAAGCTTTCTTT. This translates into CASSVTGGTEAFF.

The V call is TRBV6-5, the J call TRBJ1-5; D is perhaps TRBD1 (5 bases). The V gene lost 2 bases and the J gene lost 5 bases, with 10 bases spanning the gap. Germline values: CDR1 MNHEY, CDR2 SVGAGI. The CDR3 runs to 14 residues. The CDR3 DNA sequence: TGTGCCAGCAGTTACACGGGGGTTTATCAGCCCCAGCATTTT. Translated: CASSYTGVYQPQHF.

The V gene is TRBV5-4, the J gene TRBJ2-2; maybe TRBD1 (5 bases). From germline, CDR1 is SGHNT and CDR2 YYREEE (reference sequence). The CDR3 length is 15 residues. V gave up 1 base and J gave up 1 base, with 8 bases separating them. CDR3 nucleotide sequence: TGTGCCAGCAGCTTGAAACAGGTGAACACCGGGGAGCTGTTTTTT. The encoded protein is CASSLKQVNTGELFF. Supplemented by reference TRBV5-4 and TRBJ2-2, the full variable domain reads ETGVTQSPTHLIKTRGQQVTLRCSSQSGHNTVSWYQQALGQGPQFIFQYYREEENGRGNFPPRFSGLQFPNYSSELNVNALELDDSALYLCASSLKQVNTGELFFGEGSRLTVL.

The genes are TRBV6-5 and TRBJ2-1; 7 nucleotides match TRBD1. Germline CDR1 MNHEY, CDR2 SVGAGI. The V gene end was trimmed by 8 bases and the J gene end by 7 bases; junction bases not matched to a gene: 11. This CDR3 contains 14 residues. This CDR3 is CASHLTGDVNEQFF. DNA of the CDR3: TGTGCCAGCCACCTCACAGGGGACGTGAATGAGCAGTTCTTC.

The CDR3 protein is CASRGAGLSSGANVLTF. CDR3 nucleotides: TGTGCCAGCAGGGGGGCAGGACTGAGCTCTGGGGCCAACGTCCTGACTTTC. The J gene is TRBJ2-6, the V gene TRBV2; D is possibly TRBD1 (6 bases). The CDR3 has 17 residues. The ends were cut back, 6 bases at V and 0 bases at J, with 15 bases in the middle. CDR1 SNHLY and CDR2 FYNNEI come from the germline V gene.

V gene TRBV6-5 combines with J gene TRBJ2-3; 10 bases are shared with TRBD2. The V gene end was trimmed by 5 bases and the J gene end by 1 base; junction bases not matched to a gene: 3. Germline V CDR1 and CDR2: MNHEY, SVGAGI. The CDR3 is made up of 15 amino acids. The CDR3 here is CASSRSGRRTDTQYF. In DNA, the CDR3 is TGTGCCAGCAGTCGTAGCGGGAGGCGCACAGATACGCAGTATTTT.

About this clone: The junction departs from germline at one end; a sequencing error may be responsible. The V call is TRBV7-9, the J call TRBJ1-1, with TRBD1 as a possible D gene (5 bases). The CDR3 spans 12 residues. Germline loops: CDR1 SEHNR, CDR2 FQNEAQ (reference sequence). The CDR3 region has the DNA TGTTCCAGCAGCGAAGACAGACTAGGGGCTTTCTTT. Its protein is CSSSEDRLGAFF.

On this clone itself: In the same sample, other DNA sequences code for this CDR3. CDR3 residues: CASSLEAGGSTDTQYF. In DNA form, the CDR3 reads TGTGCCAGCAGCTTGGAGGCGGGAGGGAGCACAGATACGCAGTATTTT. The V call is TRBV7-6, the J call TRBJ2-3, with 9 bases aligning to TRBD2. The ends lost 3 bases at V and 0 bases at J; junction bases unmatched: 4. This CDR3 is built from 16 residues. Germline V gene lookup returns CDR1 SGHVS and CDR2 FNYEAQ. Using reference TRBV7-6 and TRBJ2-3 for the parts outside the CDR3, the full variable domain is GAGVSQSPRYKVTKRGQDVALRCDPISGHVSLYWYRQALGQGPEFLTYFNYEAQQDKSGLPNDRFSAERPEGSISTLTIQRTEQRDSAMYRCASSLEAGGSTDTQYFGPGTRLTVL.

The chain has TRBV5-1 and TRBJ2-7; 7 nucleotides line up with TRBD1. Trimming took 3 bases from V and 4 from J; bases not matched to a gene: 7. CDR1 is SGHRS, CDR2 YFSETQ, per germline. CDR3 length: 14 residues. The CDR3 is CASSSGGDKYEQYF. CDR3 nucleotides: TGCGCCAGCAGCTCAGGGGGAGACAAATACGAGCAGTACTTC.

The chain combines TRBV30 with TRBJ2-3; TRBD1 matches at 7 bases. Germline V gene lookup returns CDR1 GTSNPN and CDR2 SVGIG (reference sequence). V shed 8 bases and J 1 base; nucleotides not matched to a gene: 9. This CDR3 has 14 residues. Here the CDR3 reads CARRRQGRTDTQYF. Here the CDR3 DNA reads TGTGCCCGTAGACGACAGGGACGCACAGATACGCAGTATTTT.

The CDR3 bases are TGTGCCAGCAGCTTAGCGCCAGGTCCTGAAGCTTTCTTT. Translation gives CASSLAPGPEAFF. V and J are TRBV7-9 and TRBJ1-1; D is unclear. The CDR3 runs 13 residues. Germline V gene lookup returns CDR1 SEHNR and CDR2 FQNEAQ (reference sequence). V dropped 0 bases and J dropped 6 bases, with 8 bases sitting between them.

This rearrangement joins TRBV19 to TRBJ2-2; D is possibly TRBD1 (6 bases). With 5 bases removed from V and 1 base from J, the gap between germline ends came to 11 bases. CDR1 is LNHDA, CDR2 SQIVND, per germline (reference sequence). The CDR3 extends over 15 amino acids. DNA of the CDR3: TGTGCCAGTAGTGCCGGGACATTGAACACCGGGGAGCTGTTTTTT. It codes for CASSAGTLNTGELFF.

This clone has only a few counts. This chain connects TRBV6-1 to TRBJ1-5, with 7 bases aligning to TRBD1. V dropped 4 bases and J dropped 3; count of bases not matched to a gene: 3. The CDR3 contains 14 residues. The V gene's germline CDR1 is MNHNS and CDR2 SASEGT. Written as DNA, the CDR3 is TGTGCCAGCAGTGGGGGACAGTTCAATCAGCCCCAGCATTTT. It specifies CASSGGQFNQPQHF.

J is TRBJ1-1 and V is TRBV5-1; 9 bases map to TRBD1. CDR3 size: 15 residues. Losses at the gene ends were 3 bases for V and 3 bases for J; bases not matched to a gene: 6. CDR1 SGHRS and CDR2 YFSETQ come from the germline V gene. CDR3 sequence reads: CASSSYRGQDTEAFF. The CDR3 DNA reads TGCGCCAGCAGCTCATACAGGGGGCAGGACACTGAAGCTTTCTTT. Based on the CDR3 plus reference TRBV5-1 and TRBJ1-1, the full variable domain is KAGVTQTPRYLIKTRGQQVTLSCSPISGHRSVSWYQQTPGQGLQFLFEYFSETQRNKGNFPGRFSGRQFSNSRSEMNVSTLELGDSALYLCASSSYRGQDTEAFFGQGTRLTVV.

This chain links TRBV4-1 with TRBJ1-1, with D perhaps TRBD1 (6 bases). The germline gives CDR1 MGHRA, CDR2 YSYEKL. This CDR3 has 16 amino acids. Deletions cut 2 bases from V and 5 bases from J, with 18 bases between. The CDR3 DNA reads as TGCGCCAGCAGCCAACCCTTACAGGGAAGTGGAACTGAAGCTTTCTTT. Its protein product is CASSQPLQGSGTEAFF.

The table lists this clone with a few counts. The V gene is TRBV7-9, the J gene TRBJ2-1, with D hard to call. CDR1 and CDR2 (germline): SEHNR, FQNEAQ (reference sequence). The V end lost 4 bases, the J end lost 3 bases, and 19 bases lay between the germline ends. CDR3 length equals 17 residues. In nucleotides, the CDR3 is TGTGCCAGCAGCTCCCCGGTGGAGCGTCTGAACTACAATGAGCAGTTCTTC. Translation: CASSSPVERLNYNEQFF.

The chain combines TRBV5-6 with TRBJ2-2, with TRBD1 matching over 9 bases. The length of the CDR3 is 19 residues. The J segment lost 1 base and the V segment lost 4 bases, leaving 14 bases of the junction unmatched. Germline V lookup: CDR1 SGHDT, CDR2 YYEEEE. The CDR3: CASSTSDRGDLMNTGELFF. The CDR3 region has the DNA TGTGCCAGCAGCACTTCGGACAGGGGCGACCTTATGAACACCGGGGAGCTGTTTTTT.

The chain has TRBV30 and TRBJ2-5; 7 bases are a match to TRBD1. The assigned J gene may be wrong: the sequence end matches TRBJ2-7 better. This CDR3 comprises 15 residues. Germline V gene data show CDR1 as GTSNPN and CDR2 as SVGIG (reference sequence). CDR3 residues: CAWRRTGTDSYEQYF. DNA of the CDR3: TGTGCCTGGAGGCGTACCGGGACAGACTCCTACGAGCAGTACTTC.